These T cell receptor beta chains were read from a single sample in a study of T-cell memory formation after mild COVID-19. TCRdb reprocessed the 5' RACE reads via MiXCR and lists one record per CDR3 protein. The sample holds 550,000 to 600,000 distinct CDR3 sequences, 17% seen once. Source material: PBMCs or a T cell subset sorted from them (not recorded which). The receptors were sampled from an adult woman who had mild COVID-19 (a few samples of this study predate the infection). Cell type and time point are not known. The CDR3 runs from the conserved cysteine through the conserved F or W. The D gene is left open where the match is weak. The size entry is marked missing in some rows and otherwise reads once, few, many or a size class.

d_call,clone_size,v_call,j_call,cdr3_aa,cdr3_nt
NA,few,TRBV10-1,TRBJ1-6,CASKQGFPSDSPLHF,TGCGCCAGCAAGCAGGGTTTTCCGTCTGATTCACCCCTCCACTTT
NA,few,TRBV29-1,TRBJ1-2,CSGGQSANYGYTF,TGCAGCGGAGGACAGTCAGCTAACTATGGCTACACCTTC
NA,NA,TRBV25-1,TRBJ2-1,CASSEWQTLREFF,TGTGCCAGCAGTGAATGGCAAACGCTTCGGGAGTTCTTC
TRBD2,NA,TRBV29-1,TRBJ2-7,CSVGGAGRSTSYEQYF,TGCAGCGTTGGTGGAGCGGGACGCTCAACCTCCTACGAGCAGTACTTC
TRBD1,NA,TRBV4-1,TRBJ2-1,CASSHLSQGVNEQFF,TGCGCCAGCAGCCACTTAAGCCAGGGGGTCAATGAGCAGTTCTTC
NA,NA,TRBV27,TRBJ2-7,CASKTSHGSYEQYF,TGTGCCAGCAAGACTTCACACGGCTCCTACGAGCAGTACTTC
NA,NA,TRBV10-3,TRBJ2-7,CAISAGYGTKGVYEQYF,TGTGCCATCAGTGCGGGTTATGGGACCAAGGGCGTCTACGAGCAGTACTTC
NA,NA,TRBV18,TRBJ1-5,CASSPPGREDQPQHF,TGTGCCAGCTCACCACCAGGTAGGGAAGATCAGCCCCAGCATTTT
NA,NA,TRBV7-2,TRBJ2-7,CASSLDPGGDYEQYF,TGTGCCAGCAGCTTAGATCCGGGTGGGGACTACGAGCAGTACTTC
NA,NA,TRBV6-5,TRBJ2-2,CASSRRDTYTGELFF,TGTGCCAGCAGTCGTAGGGACACATACACCGGGGAGCTGTTTTTT